Presented here are 20 T cell receptor beta chains from one specimen sequenced in a study of memory CD4+ T cells and cytomegalovirus serostatus. Single viable CD3+CD4+CD8-CD45RO+ cells were sorted as the memory CD4+ T cells. Libraries were prepared by immunoSEQ multiplex PCR; TCRdb keeps only in-frame clonotypes and omits some of them. Here the sample spans 35,000 to 45,000 clones, roughly 78% being singletons. Input material: memory CD4+ T cells from blood. These receptors all come from an adult in good health and CMV-seropositive.

The chain links TRBV2 to TRBJ2-7; tentative D call: TRBD1 (6 bases). The CDR3 length is 12 residues. Germline V CDR1 and CDR2: SNHLY, FYNNEI. Deletions cut 6 bases from V and 6 bases from J, with 12 bases between. Here the CDR3 reads CASRSWGREQYF. In DNA, the CDR3 is TGTGCCAGCAGATCTTGGGGGCGCGAGCAGTACTTC. Looking up the rest from reference TRBV2 and TRBJ2-7 gives the full variable domain: EPEVTQTPSHQVTQMGQEVILRCVPISNHLYFYWYRQILGQKVEFLVSFYNNEISEKSEIFDDQFSVERPDGSNFTLKIRSTKLEDSAMYFCASRSWGREQYFGPGTRLTVT.

J is TRBJ1-3 and V is TRBV9; D gene unclear. The CDR3 extends over 17 amino acids. Per germline, CDR1 SGDLS and CDR2 YYNGEE. The V gene lost 0 bases and the J gene lost 2 bases, with 15 bases spanning the gap. The CDR3 loop reads CASSVDPGMKAGNTIYF. The CDR3 bases are TGTGCCAGCAGCGTAGATCCAGGTATGAAGGCTGGAAACACCATATATTTT.

In nucleotides, the CDR3 is TGTGCCAGCAGCTTAGGACAGTACAATGAGCAGTTCTTC. Translated: CASSLGQYNEQFF. This chain connects TRBV7-2 to TRBJ2-1, with TRBD1 as a possible D gene (5 bases). The V gene's germline CDR1 is SGHTA and CDR2 FQGNSA. CDR3 length equals 13 residues. Deletions cut 1 base from V and 4 bases from J, with 5 bases between.

The genes are TRBV7-9 and TRBJ2-1; 10 positions agree with TRBD1. Per the germline V gene, CDR1 is SEHNR and CDR2 is FQNEAQ (reference sequence). The CDR3 is 16 residues long. The trim removed 1 base at V and 8 bases at J, leaving 8 bases unmatched. CDR3 bases: TGTGCCAGCAGCTTAGAAGGGACAGGGGTGGGGGATGAGCAGTTCTTC. This encodes CASSLEGTGVGDEQFF.

The chain combines TRBV28 with TRBJ2-1; 7 positions match TRBD2. This CDR3 contains 18 residues. V shed 3 bases, J shed 0 bases, and the junction held 11 bases outside the gene matches. Germline V gives CDR1 MDHEN, CDR2 SYDVKM. The CDR3 nucleotides are TGTGCCAGCAGTTTTCGAGCGGGACCTCAGAGCTCCTACAATGAGCAGTTCTTC. The encoded protein is CASSFRAGPQSSYNEQFF. Together with reference TRBV28 and TRBJ2-1, the CDR3 gives the full variable domain: DVKVTQSSRYLVKRTGEKVFLECVQDMDHENMFWYRQDPGLGLRLIYFSYDVKMKEKGDIPEGYSVSREKKERFSLILESASTNQTSMYLCASSFRAGPQSSYNEQFFGPGTRLTVL.

DNA of the CDR3: TGTGCCAGTAGTATGGATAGGAGGACCGGGGAGCTGTTTTTT. It encodes CASSMDRRTGELFF. This sequence joins TRBV19 and TRBJ2-2, with a possible D match to TRBD2 (5 bases). This CDR3 is built from 14 residues. Germline V gene data show CDR1 as LNHDA and CDR2 as SQIVND (reference sequence). V was shortened by 3 bases and J by 5 bases, with 10 bases between the two germline ends.

The CDR3 DNA follows: TGTGCCAGCAGTTTATGGAGTCCCGGGACTAGCGGAAATACGCAGTATTTT. It is translated as CASSLWSPGTSGNTQYF. The rearrangement links TRBV27 to TRBJ2-3; 11 positions agree with TRBD2. Germline CDR1 and CDR2: MNHEY and SMNVEV (reference sequence). V lost 1 base and J lost 7; bases outside the gene matches: 10. This CDR3 region has 17 residues.

The chain recombines TRBV28 with TRBJ1-4; a weak D match, TRBD1 (6 bases). Germline-derived CDR1 and CDR2 are MDHEN and SYDVKM. The CDR3 spans 15 residues. Trimming took 4 bases from V and 5 from J, leaving 14 bases between them. Here the CDR3 DNA reads TGTGCCAGCAGTTCGCTGACAGGTCTCAATGAAAAACTGTTTTTT. It encodes CASSSLTGLNEKLFF.

There are a few counts of this clone. The chain couples TRBV4-1 to TRBJ1-5; no reliable D call. V lost 1 base and J lost 7, with 17 bases in between. The CDR3 runs to 16 residues. Germline V lookup: CDR1 MGHRA, CDR2 YSYEKL. This chain's CDR3 is CASSQGWGSFEQPQHF. DNA of the CDR3: TGCGCCAGCAGCCAAGGGTGGGGTTCGTTCGAACAGCCCCAGCATTTT.

This clone was observed a single time. This chain links TRBV19 with TRBJ1-5; D unresolved. Trimming shortened V by 0 bases and J by 4 bases, and 10 bases separated the two germline ends. Germline-derived CDR1 and CDR2 are LNHDA and SQIVND (reference sequence). This CDR3 has 15 residues. The CDR3 here is CASSIESHGNQPQHF. The DNA of the CDR3 is TGTGCCAGTAGTATAGAAAGCCACGGGAATCAGCCCCAGCATTTT.

Here the CDR3 DNA reads TGTGCCAGCAGCTTAGGGCGACAGGGGACCCCTGAAGCTTTCTTT. It is translated as CASSLGRQGTPEAFF. The J gene is TRBJ1-1, the V gene TRBV11-2; 8 bases line up with TRBD1. The germline V gene has CDR1 SGHAT and CDR2 FQNNGV. Unmatched junction bases numbered 7, after V lost 1 base and J lost 6 bases. The CDR3 loop spans 15 amino acids.

The chain has TRBV5-6 and TRBJ2-5, with D possibly being TRBD2 (5 bases). The germline CDR1 and CDR2 sequences are SGHDT and YYEEEE. Trimming left V 4 bases short and J 2 bases short, with 12 bases between. There are 14 residues in the CDR3. CDR3 DNA: TGTGCCAGCAGCCTGGACGGGATACAAGAGACCCAGTACTTC. It codes for CASSLDGIQETQYF.

The V call is TRBV2, the J call TRBJ1-5; D not certain. The V gene lost 6 bases and the J gene lost 0 bases, with 12 bases spanning the gap. The CDR3 totals 15 residues. CDR1 and CDR2 from the germline V gene are SNHLY and FYNNEI. CDR3 coding DNA: TGTGCCAGCAGATTACGGGGTTATAGCAATCAGCCCCAGCATTTT. Encoded protein: CASRLRGYSNQPQHF.

The V call is TRBV5-1, the J call TRBJ2-1, with D tentatively TRBD2 (5 bases). Trimming pared 0 bases from V and 9 bases from J, leaving 19 bases between. Germline V gene sequence: CDR1 SGHRS, CDR2 YFSETQ. The CDR3 totals 16 residues. The CDR3 bases are TGCGCCAGCAGCTTGGTTCCCGATCCGCGGGTTGTTGAGCAGTTCTTC. Translation: CASSLVPDPRVVEQFF. Full variable domain (remainder filled in from reference TRBV5-1 and TRBJ2-1): KAGVTQTPRYLIKTRGQQVTLSCSPISGHRSVSWYQQTPGQGLQFLFEYFSETQRNKGNFPGRFSGRQFSNSRSEMNVSTLELGDSALYLCASSLVPDPRVVEQFFGPGTRLTVL.

In its sample, this clone was seen a few times. The J gene is TRBJ2-5, the V gene TRBV7-9, with TRBD2 matching over 7 bases. Unmatched junction bases numbered 4, after V lost 5 bases and J lost 4 bases. The CDR3 consists of 13 residues. CDR1 and CDR2 from the germline V gene are SEHNR and FQNEAQ (reference sequence). DNA of the CDR3: TGTGCCAGCAGCGCCTCGGGGGGAGAGACCCAGTACTTC. It translates to CASSASGGETQYF.

In this sample, this clone turned up a few times. This chain links TRBV5-1 with TRBJ1-1; 8 bases align to TRBD1. V trimming: 0 bases; J trimming: 7 bases; junction bases outside the gene matches: 2. The CDR3 consists of 13 residues. Germline CDR1 and CDR2: SGHRS and YFSETQ. CDR3: CASSLGTGYEAFF. CDR3 nucleotides: TGCGCCAGCAGCTTGGGGACAGGGTATGAAGCTTTCTTT.

The gene calls are TRBV25-1 and TRBJ2-1, with D hard to call. V lost 5 bases to trimming and J lost 0 bases, with 11 bases between them. Germline CDR1 reads MGHDK; CDR2 reads SYGVNS. This CDR3 spans 15 amino acids. CDR3 DNA: TGTGCCAGCAGTTTTATGGGGTTCTCCTACAATGAGCAGTTCTTC. Translating gives CASSFMGFSYNEQFF.

This chain joins TRBV19 and TRBJ1-5; 9 nucleotides align to TRBD1. Germline CDR1 is LNHDA and CDR2 is SQIVND (reference sequence). The CDR3 extends over 15 amino acids. V dropped 6 bases and J dropped 7; count of bases not matched to a gene: 10. The CDR3 DNA is TGTGCCAGTAGGACGGGACAGGGCTTCGGCCAGCCCCAGCATTTT. Residues: CASRTGQGFGQPQHF.

The chain employs TRBV25-1 and TRBJ1-4; a weak D match, TRBD1 (5 bases). The V and J ends lost 1 base and 7 bases respectively, with 16 bases between them. Germline V gene lookup returns CDR1 MGHDK and CDR2 SYGVNS. CDR3 size: 16 residues. The CDR3 DNA follows: TGTGCCAGCAGTGAATCTTGGGGCAGTAAGACTGAAAAACTGTTTTTT. Its translation is CASSESWGSKTEKLFF.

V gene TRBV5-1 combines with J gene TRBJ2-1; 15 nucleotides align to TRBD2. The CDR3 loop spans 21 amino acids. J lost 0 bases, V lost 1 base, and 11 bases had no gene match. Germline CDR1 reads SGHRS; CDR2 reads YFSETQ. The CDR3 sequence is CASSLPLRTSGRVSSYNEQFF. CDR3 bases: TGCGCCAGCAGCTTGCCCTTAAGGACTAGCGGGAGGGTTAGCTCCTACAATGAGCAGTTCTTC.